What follows describes a single T cell receptor (beta chain). Clones were read by immunoSEQ multiplex PCR, and TCRdb kept only the in-frame ones, dropping some. The sample carries roughly 110,000 clones, over 85% recorded once. These data originate in a study of siplizumab effects on memory and regulatory T cells. The TCR comes from a human donor in good health. Sample: non-Treg CD4+ T cells sorted from blood.

CDR3 amino acids: CASSPPTGMNTEAFF. As DNA, the CDR3 is TGTGCCAGCAGCCCACCCACAGGGATGAACACTGAAGCTTTCTTT. V usage is TRBV9 and J usage is TRBJ1-1; a possible D gene is TRBD1 (6 bases). The ends were cut back, 4 bases at V and 0 bases at J, with 13 bases in the middle. There are 15 residues in the CDR3. Per germline, CDR1 SGDLS and CDR2 YYNGEE.